This is a list of T cell receptor beta chains from one sample in a study of blood T cell repertoires in COVID-19. Produced via immunoSEQ multiplex PCR; TCRdb's table is partial and in-frame only. This repertoire shows approximately 120,000 clones, 65% to 85% found once; its top ten account for about 6.3%. Sequenced: peripheral blood. The receptors shown here come from a man older than 75 with active or convalescent COVID-19. CDR3s include the opening cysteine and the closing phenylalanine or tryptophan. A D gene is named only where the DNA matches it firmly. Clone size, where shown, is once, few, many, or a class for clones that have expanded.

>-|TRBJ2-3|TRBD1|TRBV27
CASSITGTGSDTQYF
TGTGCCAGCAGCATCACCGGGACAGGGTCAGATACGCAGTATTTT
>-|TRBJ1-4|TRBD1|TRBV27
CASSLSYRGFGEKLFF
TGTGCCAGCAGTTTATCTTACAGGGGTTTTGGTGAAAAACTGTTTTTT
>few|TRBJ1-2|-|TRBV28
CASSLRSFGYTF
TGTGCCAGCAGTTTGAGGTCCTTTGGCTACACCTTC
>-|TRBJ1-2|TRBD1|TRBV6-5
CASSSLDREHGYTF
TGTGCCAGCAGTTCCTTGGACAGGGAACATGGCTACACCTTC
>-|TRBJ2-1|-|TRBV18
CASGTGAYNEQFF
TGTGCCAGCGGAACGGGAGCCTACAATGAGCAGTTCTTC
>-|TRBJ2-2|-|TRBV6-4
CASSRTGTGELFF
TGTGCCAGCAGCCGAACAGGGACCGGGGAGCTGTTTTTT
>once|TRBJ1-1|-|TRBV7-2
CASSYSRGSTEAFF
TGTGCCAGCAGTTACAGTAGGGGGTCCACTGAAGCTTTCTTT
>-|TRBJ1-2|-|TRBV9
CASSVATGGGYYGYTF
TGTGCCAGCAGCGTAGCTACGGGCGGGGGATACTATGGCTACACCTTC
>-|TRBJ2-1|TRBD2|TRBV4-3
CASSQEGRGGYNEQFF
TGCGCCAGCAGCCAAGAAGGGCGGGGGGGGTACAATGAGCAGTTCTTC
>-|TRBJ1-1|-|TRBV6-5
CASRTTVWNTEAFF
TGTGCCAGCAGAACGACAGTTTGGAACACTGAAGCTTTCTTT
>few|TRBJ1-1|TRBD1|TRBV2
CASSGSSGGTEAFF
TGTGCCAGCAGTGGCTCGTCAGGGGGGACTGAAGCTTTCTTT
>-|TRBJ1-3|-|TRBV6-5
CASSLNRDSGNTIYF
TGTGCCAGCAGTTTGAACAGGGACTCTGGAAACACCATATATTTT
>few|TRBJ2-6|TRBD2|TRBV6-4
CASSDTQLAGGLSGANVLTF
TGTGCCAGCAGTGACACCCAACTAGCGGGGGGATTATCTGGGGCCAACGTCCTGACTTTC
>few|TRBJ1-2|TRBD1|TRBV5-4
CASRRQGAWGYTF
TGTGCCAGCAGACGACAGGGGGCGTGGGGCTACACCTTC
>-|TRBJ1-5|-|TRBV9
CASSPREGVGQPQHF
TGTGCCAGCAGCCCTAGAGAGGGGGTCGGTCAGCCCCAGCATTTT
>few|TRBJ1-1|-|TRBV27
CASSTGNTEAFF
TGTGCCAGCAGTACAGGCAACACTGAAGCTTTCTTT
>-|TRBJ2-2|TRBD2|TRBV9
CASSVNLAGVTGELFF
TGTGCCAGCAGCGTTAACCTAGCGGGGGTCACCGGGGAGCTGTTTTTT
>-|TRBJ2-5|-|TRBV9
CASSVDGHATQYF
TGTGCCAGCAGCGTAGATGGCCACGCGACCCAGTACTTC
>-|TRBJ2-3|-|TRBV11-2
CASSPSGSGTDTQYF
TGTGCCAGCAGCCCCTCAGGTTCTGGCACAGATACGCAGTATTTT
>-|TRBJ1-2|-|TRBV28
CASRSGVEGYTF
TGTGCCAGCAGATCAGGGGTGGAAGGCTACACCTTC
>-|TRBJ2-1|TRBD1|TRBV5-6
CASSFYGQGDYNEQFF
TGTGCCAGCAGCTTCTACGGACAGGGGGATTACAATGAGCAGTTCTTC
>once|TRBJ1-5|-|TRBV4-3
CASSQDYGRLSNQPQHF
TGCGCCAGCAGCCAAGATTATGGCAGACTAAGCAATCAGCCCCAGCATTTT
>few|TRBJ1-5|-|TRBV5-5
CASCTRPTPQNNQPQHF
TGTGCCAGCTGTACGCGCCCAACTCCCCAAAACAATCAGCCCCAGCATTTT
>once|TRBJ2-1|-|TRBV5-1
CASSLEAGINEQFF
TGCGCCAGCAGCTTGGAGGCAGGGATCAATGAGCAGTTCTTC
>-|TRBJ1-2|TRBD1|TRBV5-1
CASSSSGGTGFGYTF
TGCGCCAGCAGCTCTTCAGGCGGGACAGGGTTTGGCTACACCTTC
>-|TRBJ2-5|-|TRBV5-6
CASSLAGGLQETQYF
TGTGCCAGCAGCTTGGCGGGGGGCCTCCAAGAGACCCAGTACTTC
>-|TRBJ2-2|TRBD2|TRBV3-1/TRBV3-2
CASSPGWAGGDTGELFF
TGTGCCAGCAGCCCAGGATGGGCGGGGGGTGACACCGGGGAGCTGTTTTTT
>once|TRBJ1-2|TRBD1|TRBV24-1
CATSDAGTGYTF
TGTGCCACCAGTGACGCCGGGACAGGTTACACCTTC
>-|TRBJ2-3|TRBD2|TRBV6-5
CASTGGRGTDTQYF
TGTGCCAGCACGGGGGGGCGGGGCACAGATACGCAGTATTTT